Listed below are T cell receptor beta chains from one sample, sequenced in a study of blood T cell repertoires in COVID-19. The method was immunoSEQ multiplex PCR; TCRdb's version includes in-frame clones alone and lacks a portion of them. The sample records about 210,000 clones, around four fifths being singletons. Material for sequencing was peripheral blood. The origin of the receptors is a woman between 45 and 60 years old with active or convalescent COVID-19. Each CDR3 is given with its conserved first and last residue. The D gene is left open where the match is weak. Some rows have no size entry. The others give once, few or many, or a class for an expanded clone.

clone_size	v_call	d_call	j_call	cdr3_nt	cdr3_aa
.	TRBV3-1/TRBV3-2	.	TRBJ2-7	TGTGCCAGCAGCCACCAAACTCCCTACGAGCAGTACTTC	CASSHQTPYEQYF
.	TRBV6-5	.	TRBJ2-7	TGTGCCAGCAGTCAACAGGTTGGTCCCTACGAGCAGTACTTC	CASSQQVGPYEQYF
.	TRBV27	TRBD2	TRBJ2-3	TGTGCCAGCAGTCCGGTAGCGGGAGGCCGAGATACGCAGTATTTT	CASSPVAGGRDTQYF
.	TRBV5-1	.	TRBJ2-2	TGCGCCAGCAGCTTGCGGATGGGCCCCGGGGAGCTGTTTTTT	CASSLRMGPGELFF
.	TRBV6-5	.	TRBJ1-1	TGTGCCAGCAGTCAGGTTGGGAACACTGAAGCTTTCTTT	CASSQVGNTEAFF
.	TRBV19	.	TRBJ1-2	TGTGCCAGTAGTATAGGTGCAGTTAACTATGGCTACACCTTC	CASSIGAVNYGYTF
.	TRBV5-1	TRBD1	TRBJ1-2	TGCGCCAGCAGGGGACAGGGTGGTGGTGGCTACACCTTC	CASRGQGGGGYTF
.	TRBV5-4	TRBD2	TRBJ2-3	TGTGCCAGCAGCTTACTGGGGACTAGCGGGGGGGCCCCAGATACGCAGTATTTT	CASSLLGTSGGAPDTQYF
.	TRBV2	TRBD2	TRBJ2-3	TGTGCCAGCAGTGAAGCGCTACTAGCGGGAGCAGGGGATACGCAGTATTTT	CASSEALLAGAGDTQYF
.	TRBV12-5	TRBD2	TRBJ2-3	TGTGCTAGTGGTTTTGGCGGGGGATATACGCAGTATTTT	CASGFGGGYTQYF
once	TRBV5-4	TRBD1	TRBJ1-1	TGTGCCAGCAGCTGGGGGACAGGGGGGTATAGGACTGAAGCTTTCTTT	CASSWGTGGYRTEAFF
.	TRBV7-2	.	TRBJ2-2	TGTGCCAGCAGCCACCCCCGGGCCGGGGAGCTGTTTTTT	CASSHPRAGELFF
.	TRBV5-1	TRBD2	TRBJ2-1	TGCGCCAGCAGCTTCCTAGCGGGGCCATACAATGAGCAGTTCTTC	CASSFLAGPYNEQFF
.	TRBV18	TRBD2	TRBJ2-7	TGTGCCAGCTCACCAAGCCTAGCGGGAGCCGAGCAGTACTTC	CASSPSLAGAEQYF
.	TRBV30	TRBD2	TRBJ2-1	TGTGCCTGGATGACTAGCGGGGGCTACAATGAGCAGTTCTTC	CAWMTSGGYNEQFF
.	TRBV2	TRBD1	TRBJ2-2	TGTGCCAGCAGGACAGGGGGGTCCGGGGAGCTGTTTTTT	CASRTGGSGELFF
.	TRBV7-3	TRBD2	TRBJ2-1	TGTGCCAGCAGCTCTCGGAGCGGGAGTATAAATGAGCAGTTCTTC	CASSSRSGSINEQFF
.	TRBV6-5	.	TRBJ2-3	TGTGCCAGCAGTTCGGGGAGCACAGATACGCAGTATTTT	CASSSGSTDTQYF